Sequencing of this T cell receptor (beta chain) was carried out in a study of blood T cell repertoires in COVID-19. Profiling relied on immunoSEQ multiplex PCR, and the TCRdb table lists in-frame clones only, not all of them. The profile covers 140,000 to 150,000 clones, with over 70% appearing a single time and 11% taken by the ten largest. The germline V gene encodes CDR1 SGHRS and CDR2 YFSETQ. Trimming removed 0 bases from V and 1 base from J, with 11 bases in between. There are 16 residues in the CDR3. The receptor comes from a man between 60 and 75 years old who had recovered from COVID-19. The sample was PBMCs or T cells enriched from blood (not recorded which). The V call is TRBV5-1, the J call TRBJ1-3; the D gene is possibly TRBD1 (5 bases). CDR3 loop: CASSLEAGPSGNTIYF. In DNA, the CDR3 is TGCGCCAGCAGCTTGGAAGCGGGGCCTTCTGGAAACACCATATATTTT.